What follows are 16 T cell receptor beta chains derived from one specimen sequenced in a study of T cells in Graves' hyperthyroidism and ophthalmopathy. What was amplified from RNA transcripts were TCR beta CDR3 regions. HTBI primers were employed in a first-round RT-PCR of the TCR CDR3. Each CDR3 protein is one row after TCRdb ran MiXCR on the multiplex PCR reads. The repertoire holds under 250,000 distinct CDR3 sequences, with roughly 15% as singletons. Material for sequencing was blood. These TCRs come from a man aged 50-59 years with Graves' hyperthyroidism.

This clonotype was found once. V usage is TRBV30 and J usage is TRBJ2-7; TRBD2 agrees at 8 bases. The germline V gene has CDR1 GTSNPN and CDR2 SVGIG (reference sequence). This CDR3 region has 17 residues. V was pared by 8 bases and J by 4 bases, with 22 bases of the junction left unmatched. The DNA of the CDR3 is TGTGCCCTTAAGGTGGTTAGGGGCGGGAGGTGGGGTTACGAGCAGTACTTC. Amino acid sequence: CALKVVRGGRWGYEQYF.

This chain's CDR3 is CSARLRGSSGNTIYF. CDR3 bases: TGCAGTGCTAGACTCAGGGGAAGCTCTGGAAACACCATATATTTT. The rearrangement joins TRBV20-1 to TRBJ1-3; a weak D match, TRBD1 (6 bases). Trimming stripped 2 bases from V and 0 bases from J, with 11 bases between. The CDR3 totals 15 residues. Germline assignment: CDR1 DFQATT and CDR2 SNEGSKA (reference sequence).

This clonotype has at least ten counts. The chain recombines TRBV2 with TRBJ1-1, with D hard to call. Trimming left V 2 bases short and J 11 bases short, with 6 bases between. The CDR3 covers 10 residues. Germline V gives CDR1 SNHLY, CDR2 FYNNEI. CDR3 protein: CASSEMEAFF. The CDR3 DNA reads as TGTGCCAGCAGTGAAATGGAGGCTTTCTTT. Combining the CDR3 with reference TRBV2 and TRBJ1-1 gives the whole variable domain EPEVTQTPSHQVTQMGQEVILRCVPISNHLYFYWYRQILGQKVEFLVSFYNNEISEKSEIFDDQFSVERPDGSNFTLKIRSTKLEDSAMYFCASSEMEAFFGQGTRLTVV.

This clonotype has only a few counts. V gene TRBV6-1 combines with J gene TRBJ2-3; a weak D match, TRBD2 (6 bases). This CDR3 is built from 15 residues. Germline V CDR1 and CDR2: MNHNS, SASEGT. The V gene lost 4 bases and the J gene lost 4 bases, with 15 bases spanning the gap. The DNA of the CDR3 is TGTGCCAGCAGTGTCGGCGAGTGGAGGGCAGATACGCAGTATTTT. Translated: CASSVGEWRADTQYF.

CDR3 in DNA: TGCAGCGTTGCCTCCCCAGGGAGTGGTACTGAAGCTTTCTTT. This sequence encodes CSVASPGSGTEAFF. This chain connects TRBV29-1 to TRBJ1-1; possible D gene TRBD1, 5 bases. This CDR3 has 14 residues. Germline lookup yields CDR1 SQVTM and CDR2 ANQGSEA. Trimming left V 4 bases short and J 5 bases short, with 17 bases between.

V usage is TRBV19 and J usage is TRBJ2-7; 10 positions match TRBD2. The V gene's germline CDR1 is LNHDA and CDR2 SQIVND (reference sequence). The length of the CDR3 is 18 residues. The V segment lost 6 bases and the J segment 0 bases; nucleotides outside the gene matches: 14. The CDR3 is CASRSTGASGRPSYEQYF. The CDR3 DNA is TGTGCCAGTAGATCAACGGGGGCTAGCGGGAGACCCTCCTACGAGCAGTACTTC. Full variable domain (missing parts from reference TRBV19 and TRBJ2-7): DGGITQSPKYLFRKEGQNVTLSCEQNLNHDAMYWYRQDPGQGLRLIYYSQIVNDFQKGDIAEGYSVSREKKESFPLTVTSAQKNPTAFYLCASRSTGASGRPSYEQYFGPGTRLTVT.

The CDR3 nucleotides are TGCGCCAGCAGCACCGGGACAGGGGGAGTAAGGAATGAGCAGTTCTTC. Translating gives CASSTGTGGVRNEQFF. The chain combines TRBV5-1 with TRBJ2-1; 11 bases match TRBD1. Germline CDR1 and CDR2: SGHRS and YFSETQ. V lost 4 bases and J lost 7; bases outside the gene matches: 10. CDR3 length: 16 residues.

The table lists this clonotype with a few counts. The CDR3 spells CSARGTGGYGYTF. The CDR3 coding sequence is TGCAGTGCTAGGGGGACAGGGGGCTATGGCTACACCTTC. This sequence joins TRBV20-1 and TRBJ1-2; 11 nucleotides match TRBD1. Looked up from germline, CDR1 is DFQATT and CDR2 is SNEGSKA (reference sequence). Trimming took 3 bases from V and 4 from J; bases not matched to a gene: 1. The CDR3 spans 13 residues.

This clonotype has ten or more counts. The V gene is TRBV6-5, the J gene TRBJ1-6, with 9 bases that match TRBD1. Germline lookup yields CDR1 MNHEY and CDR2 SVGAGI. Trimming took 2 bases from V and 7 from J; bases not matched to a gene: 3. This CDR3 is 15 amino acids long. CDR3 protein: CASSYLTGGNSPLHF. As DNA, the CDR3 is TGTGCCAGCAGTTACCTGACAGGGGGAAATTCACCCCTCCACTTT.

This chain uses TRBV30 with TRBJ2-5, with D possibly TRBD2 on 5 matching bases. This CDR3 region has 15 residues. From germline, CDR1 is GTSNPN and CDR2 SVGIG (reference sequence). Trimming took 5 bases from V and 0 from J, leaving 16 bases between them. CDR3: CAWASQDWYQETQYF. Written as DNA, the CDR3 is TGTGCCTGGGCGAGTCAGGACTGGTACCAAGAGACCCAGTACTTC.

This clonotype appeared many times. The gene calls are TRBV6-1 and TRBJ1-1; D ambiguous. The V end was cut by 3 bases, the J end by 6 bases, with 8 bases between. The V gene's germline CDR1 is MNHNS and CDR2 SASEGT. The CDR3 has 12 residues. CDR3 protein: CASSDRGAEAFF. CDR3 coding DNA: TGTGCCAGCAGTGATCGGGGAGCTGAAGCTTTCTTT.

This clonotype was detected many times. The CDR3 DNA reads as TGTGCCAGCAGCTCCCCGGCGGAACGGGACCTCTCCTACGAGCAGTACTTC. The encoded protein is CASSSPAERDLSYEQYF. J is TRBJ2-7 and V is TRBV7-3; the D call may be TRBD1 or TRBD2 (5 bases each). The CDR3 runs 17 residues. Trimming took 4 bases from V and 0 from J, leaving 19 bases between them. Germline V gene sequence: CDR1 SGHTA, CDR2 FQGTGA.

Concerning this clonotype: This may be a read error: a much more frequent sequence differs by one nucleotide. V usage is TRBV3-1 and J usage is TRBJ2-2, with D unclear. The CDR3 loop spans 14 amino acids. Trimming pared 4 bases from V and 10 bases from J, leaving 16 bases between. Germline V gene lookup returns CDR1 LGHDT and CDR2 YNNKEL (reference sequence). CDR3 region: CASSPNGVPEELFF. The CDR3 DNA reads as TGTGCCAGCAGCCCCAACGGTGTCCCCGAGGAGCTGTTTTTT.

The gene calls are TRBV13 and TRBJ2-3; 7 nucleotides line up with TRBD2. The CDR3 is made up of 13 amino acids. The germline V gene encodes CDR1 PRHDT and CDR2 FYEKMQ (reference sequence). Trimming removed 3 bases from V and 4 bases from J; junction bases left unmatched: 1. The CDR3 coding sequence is TGTGCCAGCAGCTTGCGGGAGCCAGATACGCAGTATTTT. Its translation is CASSLREPDTQYF.

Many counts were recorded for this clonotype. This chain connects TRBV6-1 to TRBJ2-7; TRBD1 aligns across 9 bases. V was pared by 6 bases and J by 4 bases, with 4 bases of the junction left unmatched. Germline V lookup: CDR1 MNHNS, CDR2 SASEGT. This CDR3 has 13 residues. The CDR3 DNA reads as TGTGCCAGCAGCAGACAGGGGGAATACGAGCAGTACTTC. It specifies CASSRQGEYEQYF.

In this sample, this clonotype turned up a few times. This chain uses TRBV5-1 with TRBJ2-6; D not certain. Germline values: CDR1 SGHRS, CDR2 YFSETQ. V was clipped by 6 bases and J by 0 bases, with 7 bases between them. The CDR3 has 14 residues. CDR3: CASKPLSGANVLTF. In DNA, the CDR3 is TGCGCCAGCAAGCCCCTCTCTGGGGCCAACGTCCTGACTTTC. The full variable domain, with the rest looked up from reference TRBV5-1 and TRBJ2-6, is KAGVTQTPRYLIKTRGQQVTLSCSPISGHRSVSWYQQTPGQGLQFLFEYFSETQRNKGNFPGRFSGRQFSNSRSEMNVSTLELGDSALYLCASKPLSGANVLTFGAGSRLTVL.